A selection of T cell receptor beta chains follows, all from one sample in a study of vaccination and CD4 T cells after COVID-19. One entry per CDR3 protein results from TCRdb running MiXCR on the PCR reads. The table lists tens of thousands of distinct CDR3 sequences, more than 30% of them singletons, with approximately 17% in the top ten. The antigens for these receptors are not known. The sample here was CD4+ T cells from blood, cultured in vitro, taken before SARS-CoV-2 vaccination. These receptor sequences come from a human donor who received a COVID-19 vaccine. Each CDR3 is given with its conserved first and last residue. D genes are given only for firm matches. A row's size may be missing; if present it is once, few, many or a size class.

clone_size	j_call	d_call	v_call	cdr3_aa	cdr3_nt
-	TRBJ2-3	TRBD2	TRBV11-3	CASSLGSVAGGQTDTQYF	TGTGCCAGCAGCTTAGGATCCGTAGCGGGGGGGCAAACAGATACGCAGTATTTT
-	TRBJ1-3	-	TRBV12-3/TRBV12-4	CASSLGRSGNTIYF	TGTGCCAGCAGTTTAGGGCGTTCTGGAAACACCATATATTTT
-	TRBJ2-3	-	TRBV20-1	CSARAGREADTQYF	TGCAGTGCTAGAGCGGGCAGGGAGGCAGATACGCAGTATTTT
few	TRBJ2-7	-	TRBV20-1	CSARDGTRGGPNYEQYF	TGCAGTGCTAGAGATGGGACAAGAGGGGGGCCAAACTACGAGCAGTACTTC
few	TRBJ1-5	-	TRBV6-5	CASSYSDEVSPQHF	TGTGCCAGCAGTTACTCGGATGAGGTGTCGCCCCAGCATTTT
few	TRBJ2-7	TRBD2	TRBV15	CATSREISGGGDYEQYF	TGTGCCACCAGCAGAGAAATATCGGGGGGAGGGGACTACGAGCAGTACTTC
-	TRBJ2-7	-	TRBV12-3/TRBV12-4	CASSTRTWSEQYF	TGTGCCAGCAGCACCCGGACCTGGTCGGAGCAGTACTTC
-	TRBJ2-7	-	TRBV11-3	CASSLRVGGEQYF	TGTGCCAGCAGCTTACGGGTAGGGGGCGAGCAGTACTTC
-	TRBJ2-7	TRBD2	TRBV27	CASVGTTPYEQYF	TGTGCCAGCGTTGGGACTACACCCTACGAGCAGTACTTC
-	TRBJ2-2	-	TRBV2	CASTGTPRGTGELFF	TGTGCCAGCACAGGGACCCCGCGAGGCACCGGGGAGCTGTTTTTT
-	TRBJ2-3	-	TRBV24-1	CATSDGAKDTQYF	TGTGCCACCAGTGATGGAGCCAAAGATACGCAGTATTTT
few	TRBJ2-5	-	TRBV21-1	CASTVETQYF	TGTGCCAGCACGGTAGAGACCCAGTACTTC
-	TRBJ2-7	-	TRBV2	CASSVVEDYEQYF	TGTGCCAGCAGTGTGGTCGAGGACTACGAGCAGTACTTC
-	TRBJ2-5	-	TRBV20-1	CSARKGQGRVGTQYF	TGCAGTGCTAGGAAGGGGCAGGGGAGGGTCGGGACCCAGTACTTC
few	TRBJ1-2	-	TRBV7-9	CASSTGMGYTF	TGTGCCAGCAGCACCGGGATGGGCTACACCTTC
-	TRBJ1-1	TRBD1	TRBV12-3/TRBV12-4	CASTSGTGSEAFF	TGTGCCAGCACGTCGGGGACAGGGTCCGAAGCTTTCTTT
-	TRBJ1-5	-	TRBV12-3/TRBV12-4	CASSLQGGQPQHF	TGTGCCAGCAGTTTACAAGGGGGTCAGCCCCAGCATTTT
-	TRBJ2-1	-	TRBV27	CASGVWGSSYNEQFF	TGTGCCAGCGGTGTATGGGGGAGCTCCTACAATGAGCAGTTCTTC
-	TRBJ2-1	TRBD2	TRBV20-1	CSAEGTSGGNYNEQFF	TGCAGTGCCGAGGGGACTAGCGGGGGGAACTACAATGAGCAGTTCTTC
-	TRBJ1-1	-	TRBV6-1	CASIKEFGDTEAFF	TGTGCCAGCATTAAGGAGTTTGGGGACACTGAAGCTTTCTTT
-	TRBJ1-1	TRBD1	TRBV7-2	CASSSGPTGDTEAFF	TGTGCCAGCAGCTCGGGACCGACAGGGGACACTGAAGCTTTCTTT
-	TRBJ1-2	-	TRBV5-3	CARSSWDKNYGYTF	TGTGCCAGAAGCTCTTGGGACAAGAACTATGGCTACACCTTC
-	TRBJ2-3	TRBD1	TRBV29-1	CSVEGGSGTGGTDTQYF	TGCAGCGTGGAAGGGGGGTCAGGGACAGGAGGCACAGATACGCAGTATTTT